This T cell receptor beta chain is from a study of T cells in Graves' hyperthyroidism and ophthalmopathy. Diagnoses used clinical symptoms, serum thyroxine and TRAb, thyroid ultrasound and orbital computed tomography. In this sample, this clonotype turned up many times. The CDR3 covers 16 residues. Germline V lookup: CDR1 MNHNS, CDR2 SASEGT. J gave up 4 bases and V 2 bases, and 5 bases lay outside the gene matches. It was RNA transcripts that yielded the amplified TCR beta CDR3 regions. When the TCR CDR3 underwent first-round RT-PCR, the HTBI primer set was used. MiXCR, run by TCRdb on the multiplex PCR reads, gives a single entry per CDR3 protein. The profile covers some 600,000 distinct CDR3 sequences, with more than 11% appearing a single time and 5% to 7% taken by the ten largest.

The chain employs TRBV6-1 and TRBJ2-1, with TRBD1 matching 10 bases. The clonotype comes from a young woman with Graves' hyperthyroidism that later progressed to Graves' ophthalmopathy. The source material was blood. DNA for the CDR3: TGTGCCAGCAGTGAACCGGGACAGGGGACTTACAATGAGCAGTTCTTC. The encoded protein is CASSEPGQGTYNEQFF.